Following are 2 T cell receptor beta chains from one sample sequenced in a study of control samples from healthy donors and cancer patients. Sequencing used immunoSEQ multiplex PCR; TCRdb keeps in-frame clones, though not all of them. The sample carries approximately 100,000 clones, about 86% recorded once. Sequencing used blood. The receptor set was obtained from a man younger than 45 in good health.

This chain uses TRBV5-1 with TRBJ1-1; unclear D gene. V lost 2 bases and J 1 base, leaving 6 bases between the germline ends. The CDR3 extends over 13 amino acids. Germline CDR1 is SGHRS and CDR2 is YFSETQ. CDR3 in DNA: TGCGCCAGCAGCTTCAAGGGGAACACTGAAGCTTTCTTT. This gives the protein CASSFKGNTEAFF.

The chain links TRBV6-4 to TRBJ1-1; TRBD1 matches at 8 bases. Germline V gene sequence: CDR1 MRHNA, CDR2 SNTAGT. The CDR3 extends over 14 amino acids. Trimming took 0 bases from V and 4 from J; bases not matched to a gene: 1. CDR3 nucleotides: TGTGCCAGCAGTGACTCGGACAGGGCCACTGAAGCTTTCTTT. This sequence encodes CASSDSDRATEAFF.